What follows are 30 T cell receptor beta chains derived from one specimen sequenced in a study of T cell responses to AZD1222 COVID-19 vaccine. This table comes from immunoSEQ multiplex PCR, and its TCRdb copy is limited to in-frame clones, with some not included. Here the sample spans roughly 120,000 clones, about nine tenths being singletons. This specimen was peripheral blood, taken on day 0 of AZD1222 vaccination. Receptors originate from an adult in good health.

This sequence joins TRBV12-5 and TRBJ2-5, with TRBD1 matching over 7 bases. Germline loops: CDR1 LGHNT, CDR2 FRNRAP. CDR3 length: 15 amino acids. The junction had 7 bases not matched to a gene; V was cut back by 4 bases and J by 2 bases. CDR3 DNA sequence: TGTGCTAGTGGTTCCGGGACAGCGTTGCAAGAGACCCAGTACTTC. Protein sequence: CASGSGTALQETQYF.

V and J are TRBV28 and TRBJ1-3; 8 bases fit TRBD1. The V gene end was trimmed by 5 bases and the J gene end by 2 bases; junction bases not matched to a gene: 14. CDR1 and CDR2 from the germline V gene are MDHEN and SYDVKM. CDR3 length: 18 amino acids. DNA of the CDR3: TGTGCCAGCAGTAGCCCCCCAGGGGGCGACCAGACTGGAAACACCATATATTTT. This sequence encodes CASSSPPGGDQTGNTIYF.

This clone was seen once. The chain is built from TRBV2 and TRBJ2-3; D call uncertain. Germline-derived CDR1 and CDR2 are SNHLY and FYNNEI. This CDR3 comprises 14 residues. Trimming removed 6 bases from V and 0 bases from J, with 10 bases in between. As DNA, the CDR3 is TGTGCCAGCAGGGCACCCTACAGCACAGATACGCAGTATTTT. Translated: CASRAPYSTDTQYF.

V is TRBV5-1 and J is TRBJ2-3; D gene unclear. Germline V gene sequence: CDR1 SGHRS, CDR2 YFSETQ. V dropped 0 bases and J dropped 2 bases, with 10 bases sitting between them. The CDR3 covers 15 residues. CDR3 DNA sequence: TGCGCCAGCAGCTTGGCCGGCCGCCCCACAGATACGCAGTATTTT. Encoded protein: CASSLAGRPTDTQYF.

In nucleotides, the CDR3 is TGTGCCAGCAGTCTCGGGGGGGCCGTAGAGACCCAGTACTTC. The encoded protein is CASSLGGAVETQYF. The chain has TRBV28 and TRBJ2-5; TRBD2 aligns across 8 bases. With 5 bases clipped from V and 4 bases from J, the junction kept 6 bases outside the gene matches. CDR3 length: 14 amino acids. Per germline, CDR1 MDHEN and CDR2 SYDVKM.

The chain joins TRBV19 to TRBJ1-5; 10 nucleotides match TRBD1. Germline-derived CDR1 and CDR2 are LNHDA and SQIVND (reference sequence). CDR3 length equals 16 residues. Germline trimming cut 3 bases from V and 5 bases from J; bases unmatched to any gene: 7. The CDR3 is CASSIPRGQGHQPQHF. The DNA of the CDR3 is TGTGCCAGTAGTATCCCCAGGGGACAGGGGCATCAGCCCCAGCATTTT.

This sequence joins TRBV3-1 (or the pseudogene TRBV3-2) and TRBJ1-5; D remains ambiguous. This CDR3 has 15 residues. Germline CDR1 is LGHDT and CDR2 is YNNKEL (reference sequence). V gave up 2 bases and J gave up 0 bases, with 8 bases separating them. CDR3 residues: CASSQSSHSNQPQHF. The CDR3 bases are TGTGCCAGCAGCCAATCCAGCCATAGCAATCAGCCCCAGCATTTT.

V and J are TRBV5-1 and TRBJ2-3; 12 nucleotides align to TRBD2. Germline V gives CDR1 SGHRS, CDR2 YFSETQ. The CDR3 covers 14 residues. Trimming cost V 7 bases and J 6 bases; bases outside gene matches: 6. The CDR3 bases are TGCGCCAGCCGGGGACTAGCGGGTCCGGATACGCAGTATTTT. This gives the protein CASRGLAGPDTQYF.

About this clone itself: No DNA is shown, since the ends of the CDR3 on it are uncertain; the CDR3 is the one TCRdb lists. J is TRBJ1-5 and V is TRBV12-2; TRBD1 reflects the table's D call only, with no check against the DNA. TRBV12-2 is reported as a pseudogene. With termini counted, the CDR3 has 16 amino acids. CDR3 amino acids: CASRPVGQGSNQPQHF.

The chain has TRBV13 and TRBJ1-6; 7 nucleotides line up with TRBD1. CDR3 size: 14 residues. Germline lookup yields CDR1 PRHDT and CDR2 FYEKMQ (reference sequence). Germline trimming cut 5 bases from V and 10 bases from J; bases unmatched to any gene: 8. CDR3 region: CASSLTGANSPLHF. The DNA for the CDR3 is TGTGCCAGCAGCCTAACAGGGGCAAACTCACCCCTCCACTTT.

CDR3 protein: CSVRWGASHEQYF. As DNA, the CDR3 is TGCAGCGTTCGGTGGGGGGCTTCCCACGAGCAGTACTTC. V is TRBV29-1 and J is TRBJ2-7; D could derive from TRBD1 or TRBD2 (6 bases each). CDR3 length: 13 residues. Germline V gives CDR1 SQVTM, CDR2 ANQGSEA. The V end lost 5 bases, the J end lost 5 bases, and 16 bases lay between the germline ends.

The rearrangement links TRBV12-5 to TRBJ1-3; D gene uncertain. The CDR3 is 13 amino acids. The germline CDR1 and CDR2 sequences are LGHNT and FRNRAP. Trimming took off 5 bases at V and 5 bases at J, with 10 bases between the two ends. This CDR3 is CASGDLERNTIYF. The CDR3 nucleotides are TGTGCTAGTGGTGACTTAGAGAGAAACACCATATATTTT. Drawing the rest from reference TRBV12-5 and TRBJ1-3, the complete variable domain is DARVTQTPRHKVTEMGQEVTMRCQPILGHNTVFWYRQTMMQGLELLAYFRNRAPLDDSGMPKDRFSAEMPDATLATLKIQPSEPRDSAVYFCASGDLERNTIYFGEGSWLTVV.

The genes are TRBV30 and TRBJ1-4, with 10 bases matching TRBD1. The length of the CDR3 is 16 residues. The germline V gene encodes CDR1 GTSNPN and CDR2 SVGIG (reference sequence). Losses at the gene ends were 2 bases for V and 7 bases for J; bases not matched to a gene: 10. The CDR3 nucleotides are TGTGCCTGGAGTATGGACAGGGGGTCCTCGGCTGAAAAACTGTTTTTT. This codes for CAWSMDRGSSAEKLFF.

V usage is TRBV4-2 and J usage is TRBJ1-6, with 10 bases fitting TRBD1. After removal of 4 bases from V and 7 bases from J, the junction contained 4 bases not matched to a gene. From germline, CDR1 is LGHNA and CDR2 YNFKEQ. The CDR3 runs to 15 residues. CDR3 residues: CASSPGQGKNSPLHF. The CDR3 DNA reads TGTGCCAGCAGCCCGGGACAGGGGAAGAATTCACCCCTCCACTTT.

The chain uses TRBV5-4 and TRBJ2-3, with 12 bases aligning to TRBD2. In germline, CDR1 is SGHNT, CDR2 YYREEE (reference sequence). This CDR3 region has 18 residues. V was pared by 0 bases and J by 5 bases, with 10 bases of the junction left unmatched. CDR3 in amino acids: CASSLGGRLAGAGDTQYF. The CDR3 region has the DNA TGTGCCAGCAGCTTGGGGGGAAGACTAGCGGGAGCGGGAGATACGCAGTATTTT.

The J gene is TRBJ2-1, the V gene TRBV10-3; 14 bases align to TRBD2. The CDR3 totals 17 residues. Per germline, CDR1 ENHRY and CDR2 SYGVKD. Trimming removed 4 bases from V and 9 bases from J; junction bases left unmatched: 11. This CDR3 reads CAISVRLAGGPTGEQFF. The CDR3 bases are TGTGCCATCAGTGTGAGACTAGCGGGGGGGCCTACGGGTGAGCAGTTCTTC.

This chain uses TRBV18 with TRBJ1-5; TRBD1 might be the D (5 bases). CDR3 length: 14 residues. Germline V gene sequence: CDR1 KGHSH, CDR2 LQKENI. V dropped 2 bases and J dropped 4 bases, with 9 bases sitting between them. CDR3 residues: CASSPGDGNQPQHF. The CDR3 coding sequence is TGTGCCAGCTCACCAGGGGACGGTAATCAGCCCCAGCATTTT.

The chain has TRBV19 and TRBJ1-3; D is undetermined. The ends were cut back, 7 bases at V and 0 bases at J, with 13 bases in the middle. Per germline, CDR1 LNHDA and CDR2 SQIVND (reference sequence). CDR3 length equals 15 residues. The CDR3 reads CASKLDRASGNTIYF. The CDR3 nucleotides are TGTGCCAGTAAGTTGGACCGCGCCTCTGGAAACACCATATATTTT.

This chain connects TRBV11-3 to TRBJ2-2, with 7 nucleotides matching TRBD2. After removal of 1 base from V and 4 bases from J, the junction contained 9 bases not matched to a gene. This CDR3 region has 17 residues. Looked up from germline, CDR1 is SGHNT and CDR2 is YENEEA. Here the CDR3 DNA reads TGTGCCAGCAGCTTAGCGCTAGGCGGGAGTTTCACCGGGGAGCTGTTTTTT. Residues: CASSLALGGSFTGELFF.

The V call is TRBV7-2, the J call TRBJ2-7; D uncertain. Trimming pared 4 bases from V and 0 bases from J, leaving 13 bases between. Looked up from germline, CDR1 is SGHTA and CDR2 is FQGNSA. The CDR3 is 15 residues long. For the CDR3, the DNA is TGTGCCAGCAGCTCTTTTTTGGGGTCCTCCTACGAGCAGTACTTC. Translation gives CASSSFLGSSYEQYF.

The chain carries TRBV6-5 and TRBJ2-7; maybe TRBD1 (6 bases). V was trimmed by 5 bases and J by 2 bases, leaving 16 bases between them. Germline lookup yields CDR1 MNHEY and CDR2 SVGAGI. This CDR3 contains 15 residues. The CDR3 here is CASSNGPTGTYEQYF. CDR3 nucleotides: TGTGCCAGCAGTAACGGACCGACAGGAACCTACGAGCAGTACTTC.

The rearrangement joins TRBV28 to TRBJ1-2, with D perhaps TRBD1 (6 bases). V was pared by 8 bases and J by 4 bases, with 17 bases between. This CDR3 region has 14 residues. Germline CDR1 and CDR2: MDHEN and SYDVKM. The DNA of the CDR3 is TGTGCCAGCGGTCCGGGACAAGCGTCCTATGGCTACACCTTC. Amino acids: CASGPGQASYGYTF.

The chain carries TRBV6-5 and TRBJ1-3, with D perhaps matching TRBD1 (6 bases). The CDR3 consists of 16 residues. Per the germline V gene, CDR1 is MNHEY and CDR2 is SVGAGI. V lost 6 bases and J lost 1, with 16 bases in between. CDR3 sequence: CASSYGFTGSGNTIYF. CDR3 DNA: TGTGCCAGCAGCTACGGTTTCACAGGGTCTGGAAACACCATATATTTT.

CDR3 sequence reads: CASRPGTSEKLFF. Written as DNA, the CDR3 is TGTGCCAGCAGACCCGGGACGAGTGAAAAACTGTTTTTT. This chain joins TRBV28 and TRBJ1-4, with a possible D match to TRBD1 (5 bases). The CDR3 has 13 amino acids. Between the trimmed V and J ends, which lost 6 bases and 7 bases, there was a span of 12 bases. The germline V gene has CDR1 MDHEN and CDR2 SYDVKM. Full variable domain (outside the CDR3, taken from reference TRBV28 and TRBJ1-4): DVKVTQSSRYLVKRTGEKVFLECVQDMDHENMFWYRQDPGLGLRLIYFSYDVKMKEKGDIPEGYSVSREKKERFSLILESASTNQTSMYLCASRPGTSEKLFFGSGTQLSVL.

The chain is built from TRBV6-6 and TRBJ2-7, with 8 bases aligning to TRBD1. Germline loops: CDR1 MNHNY, CDR2 SVGAGI (reference sequence). The CDR3 sequence is 14 residues long. J gave up 5 bases and V 5 bases, and 8 bases lay outside the gene matches. CDR3 nucleotides: TGTGCCAGCAGTCCAGACAGGGGAATAGACGAGCAGTACTTC. Translation: CASSPDRGIDEQYF.

This rearrangement joins TRBV28 to TRBJ1-2; 12 nucleotides align to TRBD1. Trimming removed 2 bases from V and 4 bases from J; junction bases left unmatched: 17. Germline CDR1 MDHEN, CDR2 SYDVKM. There are 20 residues in the CDR3. The CDR3 DNA follows: TGTGCCAGCAGTTTAGTTTTATCTGGGACAGGGGGCGCAGGTGGCTATGGCTACACCTTC. Translating gives CASSLVLSGTGGAGGYGYTF.

The V and J genes are TRBV29-1 and TRBJ1-1; TRBD1 is a possible D gene (6 bases). Germline lookup yields CDR1 SQVTM and CDR2 ANQGSEA. Trimming stripped 4 bases from V and 4 bases from J, with 13 bases between. This CDR3 contains 13 residues. The CDR3 DNA reads as TGCAGCGTTGGAGCCGGACAGAGCACTGAAGCTTTCTTT. This encodes CSVGAGQSTEAFF. Complete variable domain (other parts from reference TRBV29-1 and TRBJ1-1): SAVISQKPSRDICQRGTSLTIQCQVDSQVTMMFWYRQQPGQSLTLIATANQGSEATYESGFVIDKFPISRPNLTFSTLTVSNMSPEDSSIYLCSVGAGQSTEAFFGQGTRLTVV.

The chain recombines TRBV4-1 with TRBJ2-7; 13 bases agree with TRBD2. The CDR3 consists of 19 residues. CDR1 and CDR2 (germline): MGHRA, YSYEKL. The V segment lost 4 bases and the J segment 0 bases; nucleotides outside the gene matches: 12. CDR3 coding DNA: TGCGCCAGCAGCCCTATATGGGGGACTAGCGGGACATACTCCTACGAGCAGTACTTC. This sequence encodes CASSPIWGTSGTYSYEQYF.

This chain joins TRBV19 and TRBJ2-7, with 8 bases lining up with TRBD2. J lost 7 bases, V lost 5 bases, and 7 bases had no gene match. Germline CDR1 reads LNHDA; CDR2 reads SQIVND (reference sequence). CDR3 length: 13 amino acids. CDR3 sequence reads: CASSFQTSVEQYF. CDR3 in DNA: TGTGCCAGTAGTTTTCAGACTAGCGTGGAGCAGTACTTC.

V and J are TRBV7-7 and TRBJ2-7, with TRBD2 matching 12 bases. CDR3 length equals 15 residues. Germline CDR1 reads SSHAT; CDR2 reads FNYEAQ (reference sequence). The ends lost 5 bases at V and 7 bases at J; junction bases unmatched: 9. CDR3 nucleotides: TGTGCCAGCAGCCCCCGACTAGCGGGAGTTCAGGAGCAGTACTTC. This translates into CASSPRLAGVQEQYF. The whole variable domain, remainder taken from reference TRBV7-7 and TRBJ2-7, is GAGVSQSPRYKVTKRGQDVTLRCDPISSHATLYWYQQALGQGPEFLTYFNYEAQPDKSGLPSDRFSAERPEGSISTLTIQRTEQRDSAMYRCASSPRLAGVQEQYFGPGTRLTVT.